This T cell receptor beta chain was identified during a study of CD8 T cells in Susac syndrome (dated by TCRdb to between 2018 and 2020). Looking at the study overall: Of the Susac syndrome patients who were sequenced, roughly six had clinically active disease and 8 or 9 were in clinical remission. The study used repertoire sequencing to test whether antigen drove CD8+ T cell activation and differentiation in Susac syndrome. At the time of blood withdrawal, Susac syndrome patients were either therapy-naive, taking corticosteroids (with some also receiving IVIg), or on IVIg alone.

To note about this clonotype: The specificity of this receptor is unknown. No base-level quality is on record; no much larger clone is a single base apart.

Taken from cysteine to phenylalanine, the CDR3 has 10 residues. Just the 30-base CDR3 DNA is kept, in frame starting at base 1. Looking up the germline V gene yields CDR1 SQVTM and CDR2 ANQGSEA. The V end loses 3 bases and the J end loses 8 bases, and a stretch of 7 bases separates them. On the study overall, not on this receptor specifically: The number of individuals in the TCR sequencing and HLA analysis was acknowledged as relatively small. In patients with Susac syndrome, the CD4+ T cell repertoire showed no detectable clonal expansion.

RNA was extracted using the RNeasy kit, and roughly 0.5 to 1 microgram was reverse transcribed with random hexamers. TCR beta CDR3 regions were amplified with the immunoSEQ multiplex PCR assay covering 54 Vbeta and 13 Jbeta segments. Bias from PCR amplification was corrected by using a synthetic template baseline for primer optimization and for computational correction. The published analysis was carried out like this. Reads were assigned to V, D and J genes according to IMGT and analyzed in immunoSEQ Analyzer, with only productive sequences retained. Clonality was computed as one minus Shannon entropy normalized by log2 of the number of productive unique sequences. For each patient and control, public and private clones were evaluated among the 100 most prevalent clones. Susac-specific clones were defined as absent from healthy and MS cohorts, roughly 1,100 published viral clones and other ImmuneACCESS disease sequences. In-frame beta chains were kept once TCRdb had trimmed the public reads at Q25 with fastp and called clones with MiXCR. For every CDR3 protein sequence, its rows merge into one entry that carries the most common genes and DNA. The V and J calls were not made by the authors but by TCRdb's processing. Across this sample there are over 130,000 distinct CDR3 sequences, with roughly 94% seen only once. Jointly, the top ten make up 0.14% of the sample.

Peripheral blood CD8+ and CD4+ T cells from healthy donors, Susac syndrome patients and multiple sclerosis patients were profiled using high-throughput TCR beta sequencing. The Susac syndrome patients fulfilled recently defined diagnostic criteria for either definite or probable disease. CD8+ TEMRA cells were enriched by FACS, while bulk CD8+ and CD4+ T cells were purified by magnetic negative isolation. Blood was collected in EDTA tubes and processed within 24 hours, with PBMCs isolated through density gradient centrifugation. PBMCs intended for TCR sequencing were cryopreserved in liquid nitrogen and thawed later in a water bath at 37 degrees C. The sorted or isolated CD4+, CD8+ and CD8+ TEMRA cells reached a purity of at least 90%.

This clonotype was obtained from a human donor with Susac syndrome. Input material: CD4+ T cells from PBMCs. The chain couples TRBV29-1 to TRBJ1-2; the D gene identity is not certain. Here is the DNA: TGCAGCGTTGAGACCGGCGGCTACACCTTC. It specifies CSVETGGYTF.